The present entry profiles one T cell receptor (beta chain) with its context. This clonotype was detected many times. There is no known antigen for this receptor. No much larger clonotype is one base removed from it; base qualities were not supplied. Sequencing was carried out with an Illumina HiSeq 1500. TCRdb trimmed the raw reads at Q25, called clones with MiXCR and kept productive beta chains. A single entry per CDR3 protein holds the most common genes and DNA from its merged rows. The sample yields 400,000 or so distinct CDR3 sequences; roughly 30% were counted once. The ten largest clones add up to around 15% of the sample. This specimen comes from a study of T cell repertoires in cytomegalovirus infection (dated by TCRdb to about 2019). With regard to the full study: The HLA type of each donor mattered for the analysis, because public TCR beta signatures pointed to carriage of CMV infection along with the matching HLA type. The paper's findings and limits, for the study overall: In both this cohort and an independent roughly 360-donor cohort, the cumulative frequency of public TCR beta family members distinguished carriers of CMV infection plus the relevant HLA type. In the ex vivo response, HLA-C-restricted CMV-specific TCR beta clonotypes were dominant, and in two of eight donors the single most frequent clonotype came from this HLA-C-restricted group.

V is reduced by 10 bases and J by 7 bases, leaving a spacing of 14 bases between them. Reading the germline V gene gives CDR1 MGHDK and CDR2 SYGVNS. The CDR3 holds 11 amino acids from the cysteine to the phenylalanine. Just the 33-base CDR3 DNA is kept, in frame starting at base 1. The sequence came from a human donor in good health (CMV status not recorded). Some clones in this sample may be carry-over from other donors' samples. What was sequenced was PBMCs. The sequence is built from TRBV25-1 and TRBJ2-7; the D gene lacks a confident call. In nucleotide form, the sequence is TGTGCCACCGGCTCTGTGCGTGAGCAGTACTTC. This sequence encodes CATGSVREQYF.